The clone carrying this TCR beta chain occurred once. Per the germline V gene, CDR1 is MNHNY and CDR2 is SVGAGI (reference sequence). The CDR3 has 16 amino acids. The J segment lost 1 base and the V segment lost 2 bases, leaving 7 bases of the junction unmatched. The record originates from a study of control samples from healthy donors and cancer patients. Profiled with immunoSEQ multiplex PCR; TCRdb holds only in-frame clones, not every one. The sample contains 130,000 to 150,000 clones, just under 95% of which appear only once. This TCR derives from a man between 60 and 70 years old with colorectal cancer. V is TRBV6-6 and J is TRBJ1-1; TRBD1 matches at 7 bases. The specimen was PBMCs. The CDR3 protein is CASSYPPNRGNTEAFF. CDR3 coding DNA: TGTGCCAGCAGTTACCCCCCCAACAGGGGGAACACTGAAGCTTTCTTT.